Below, one TCR beta chain is given with its context. Its antigen remains undetermined. Qualities for individual bases were not recorded, and no much larger clone is one base off. CDR3 length: 16 amino acids, cysteine to phenylalanine. Solely the CDR3 DNA is kept, with 48 bases framed from the first base. V ends up 1 base short and J 7 bases short, with an unmatched junction base count of 11. According to the germline V gene, CDR1 reads SNHLY and CDR2 reads FYNNEI. The data belong to a study of blood T cell repertoires in COVID-19 (dated by TCRdb to 2019 to 2021). At the level of the whole study: Samples covering the acute and convalescent phases of COVID-19 were provided by collaborators in the United States, Italy and Spain. The prospective study material was composed of cDNA or gDNA derived from T cells, B-cell-depleted T cells, or PBMCs. The dataset comprised deeply sampled blood TCRbeta repertoires from subjects exposed to, actively infected with, or recovered from COVID-19. The repertoires were released in a freely available public database meant as a resource for research on the immune response to SARS-CoV-2. The samples were drawn from two sources: the first 160 participants of the ongoing ImmuneRACE study, and 950 to 1,500 subjects contributed by 6 global collaborators. A de-identified subject ID, COVID-19 status, age in years and sex were almost always included in the sample metadata. HLA class I and class II types, where available, came from metadata supplied by the sample provider rather than from assay-based typing. Here is what the overall study found, with its caveats: The quantity of clinical and demographic metadata differed by source and by participant and was supplied without curation.

Whole blood was collected in K2EDTA tubes by collaborating institutions according to the institutions' own protocols. For TCRbeta analysis, collaborators shipped samples in one of three forms: frozen whole blood, isolated PBMCs, or DNA extracted from either of those sample types. TCRbeta CDR3 regions were amplified from genomic DNA using the immunoSEQ Assay, a bias-controlled multiplex PCR. On the study's bioinformatics: The number of nucleated cells in each sample was estimated from the amplification of reference gene primers within the assay. To quantify the absolute abundance of each unique TCRbeta CDR3 rearrangement, sequence reads were collapsed and filtered. For each sample, productive Simpson clonality was calculated as the square root of Simpson's diversity index over productive rearrangements. TCRdb provides this immuneACCESS table in a form limited to in-frame rearrangements. Some clones are lacking; in checked studies, under half of them reflect an unresolved V gene, and why the rest are absent is not known. V, J and clone size are those of that table, while D and trimming were read from the DNA. Recorded for this sample are about 32,000 clones; 86% of them occurred a single time. Roughly 6% of the sample comes from the top ten.

The source is a woman aged 80 or over with active or convalescent COVID-19. This chain joins TRBV2 to TRBJ2-5; 8 nucleotides in the junction match TRBD1. The sequenced sample was peripheral blood. The DNA sequence is TGTGCCAGCAGTGAAGGGGGGACAGGCTGGGGAGGGACCCAGTACTTC. It is translated as CASSEGGTGWGGTQYF.